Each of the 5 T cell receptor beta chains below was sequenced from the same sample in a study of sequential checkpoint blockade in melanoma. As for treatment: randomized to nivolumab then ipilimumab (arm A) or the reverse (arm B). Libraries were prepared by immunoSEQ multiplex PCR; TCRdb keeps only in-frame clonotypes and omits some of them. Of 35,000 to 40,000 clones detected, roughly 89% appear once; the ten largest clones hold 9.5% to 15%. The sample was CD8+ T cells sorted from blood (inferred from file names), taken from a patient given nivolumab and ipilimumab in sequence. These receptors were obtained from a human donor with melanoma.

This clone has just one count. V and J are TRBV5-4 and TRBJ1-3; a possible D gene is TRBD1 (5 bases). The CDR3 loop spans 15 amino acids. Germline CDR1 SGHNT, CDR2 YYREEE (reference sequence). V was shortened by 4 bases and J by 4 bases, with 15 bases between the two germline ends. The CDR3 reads CASSQGYLAGNTIYF. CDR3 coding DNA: TGTGCCAGCAGCCAGGGATATTTGGCCGGAAACACCATATATTTT.

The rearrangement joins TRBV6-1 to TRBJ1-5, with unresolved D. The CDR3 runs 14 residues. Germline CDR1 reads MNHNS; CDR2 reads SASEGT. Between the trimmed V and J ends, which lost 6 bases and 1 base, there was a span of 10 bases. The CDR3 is CASRGVTSNQPQHF. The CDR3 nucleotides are TGTGCCAGCAGGGGAGTCACGAGCAATCAGCCCCAGCATTTT.

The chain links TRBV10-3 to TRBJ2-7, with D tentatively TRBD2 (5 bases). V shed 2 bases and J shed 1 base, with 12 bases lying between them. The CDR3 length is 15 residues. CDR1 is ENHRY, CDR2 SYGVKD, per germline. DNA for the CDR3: TGTGCCATCAGTGAGGGCAGGCCGGGGTCCTACGAGCAGTACGTC. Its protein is CAISEGRPGSYEQYV.

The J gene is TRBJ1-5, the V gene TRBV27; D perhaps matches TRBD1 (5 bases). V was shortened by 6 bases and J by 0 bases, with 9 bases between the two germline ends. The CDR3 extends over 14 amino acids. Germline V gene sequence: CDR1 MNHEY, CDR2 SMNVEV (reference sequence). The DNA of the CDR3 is TGTGCCAGCAGCGCAGGGTATAGCAATCAGCCCCAGCATTTT. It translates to CASSAGYSNQPQHF.

As DNA, the CDR3 is TGTGCCAGCAGTCCGGACACTGAGTACGAGCAGTACGTC. This encodes CASSPDTEYEQYV. The rearrangement joins TRBV7-9 to TRBJ2-7; maybe TRBD1 (5 bases). Trimming cost V 6 bases and J 4 bases, with 13 bases left between them. Looked up from germline, CDR1 is SEHNR and CDR2 is FQNEAQ (reference sequence). The CDR3 totals 13 residues.